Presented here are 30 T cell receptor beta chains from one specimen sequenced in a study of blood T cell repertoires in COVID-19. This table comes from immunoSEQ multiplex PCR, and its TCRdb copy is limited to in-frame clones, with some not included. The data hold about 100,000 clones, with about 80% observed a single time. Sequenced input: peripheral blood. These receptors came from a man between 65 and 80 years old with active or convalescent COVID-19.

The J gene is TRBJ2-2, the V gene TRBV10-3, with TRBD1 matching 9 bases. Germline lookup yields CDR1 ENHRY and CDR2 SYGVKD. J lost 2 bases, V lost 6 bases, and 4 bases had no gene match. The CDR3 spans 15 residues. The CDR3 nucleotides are TGTGCCATCAGCACAGGGGGCCCAAACACCGGGGAGCTGTTTTTT. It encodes CAISTGGPNTGELFF.

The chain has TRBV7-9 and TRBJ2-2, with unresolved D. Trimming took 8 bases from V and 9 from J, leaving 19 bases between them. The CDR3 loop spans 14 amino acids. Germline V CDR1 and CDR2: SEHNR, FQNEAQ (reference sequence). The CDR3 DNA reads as TGTGCCAGCTCGCGGCACCTCAACGGAAGGGAGCTGTTTTTT. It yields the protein CASSRHLNGRELFF.

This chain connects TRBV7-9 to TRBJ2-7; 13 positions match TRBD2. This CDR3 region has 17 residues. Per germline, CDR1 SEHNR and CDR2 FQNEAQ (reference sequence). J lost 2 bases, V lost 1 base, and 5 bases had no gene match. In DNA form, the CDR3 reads TGTGCCAGCAGCTTAGAATTAGGACTAGCGGGGGCCTACGAGCAGTACTTC. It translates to CASSLELGLAGAYEQYF.

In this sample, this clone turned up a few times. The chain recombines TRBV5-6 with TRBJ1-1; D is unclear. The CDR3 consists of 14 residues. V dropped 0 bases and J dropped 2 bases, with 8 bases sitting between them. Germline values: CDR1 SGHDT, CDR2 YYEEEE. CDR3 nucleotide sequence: TGTGCCAGCAGCTTGGTTAGCCATAACACTGAAGCTTTCTTT. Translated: CASSLVSHNTEAFF.

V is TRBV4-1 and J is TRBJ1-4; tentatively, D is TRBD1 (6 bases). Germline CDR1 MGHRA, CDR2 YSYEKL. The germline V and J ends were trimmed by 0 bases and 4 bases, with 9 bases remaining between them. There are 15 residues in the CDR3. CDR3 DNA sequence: TGCGCCAGCAGCCAAGAAGGACAGAGTAATGAAAAACTGTTTTTT. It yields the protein CASSQEGQSNEKLFF.

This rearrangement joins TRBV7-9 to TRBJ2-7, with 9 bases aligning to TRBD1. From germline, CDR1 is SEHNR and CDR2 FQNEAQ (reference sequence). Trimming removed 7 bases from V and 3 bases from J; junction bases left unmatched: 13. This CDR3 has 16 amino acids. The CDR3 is CASISPGTGPYYEQYF. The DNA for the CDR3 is TGTGCCAGCATTTCTCCCGGGACAGGGCCCTACTACGAGCAGTACTTC.

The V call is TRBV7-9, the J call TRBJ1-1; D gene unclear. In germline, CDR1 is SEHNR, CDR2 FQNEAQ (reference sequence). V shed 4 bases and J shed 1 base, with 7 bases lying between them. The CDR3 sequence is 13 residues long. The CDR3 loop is CASSWTENTEAFF. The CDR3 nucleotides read TGTGCCAGCAGCTGGACTGAGAACACTGAAGCTTTCTTT.

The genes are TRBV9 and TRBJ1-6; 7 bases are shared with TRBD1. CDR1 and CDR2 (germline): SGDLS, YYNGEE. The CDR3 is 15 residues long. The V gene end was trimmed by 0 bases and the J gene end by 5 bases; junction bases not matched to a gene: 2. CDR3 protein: CASSVDGTDNSPLHF. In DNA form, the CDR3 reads TGTGCCAGCAGCGTAGATGGGACAGATAATTCACCCCTCCACTTT.

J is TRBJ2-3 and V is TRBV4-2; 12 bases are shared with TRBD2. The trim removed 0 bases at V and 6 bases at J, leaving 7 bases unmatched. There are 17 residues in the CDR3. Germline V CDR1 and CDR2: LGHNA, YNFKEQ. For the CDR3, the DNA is TGTGCCAGCAGCCAAGATCGATCTAGCGGGAGGGGGGATACGCAGTATTTT. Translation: CASSQDRSSGRGDTQYF.

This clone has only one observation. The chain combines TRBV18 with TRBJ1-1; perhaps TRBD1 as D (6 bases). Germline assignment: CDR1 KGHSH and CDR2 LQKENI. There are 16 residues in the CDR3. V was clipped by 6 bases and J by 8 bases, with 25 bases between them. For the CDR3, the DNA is TGTGCCAGCTCTACCATTGGGCGGGGGCGCGGAATCGAAGCTTTCTTT. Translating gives CASSTIGRGRGIEAFF.

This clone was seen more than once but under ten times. CDR3 residues: CASSPLTSGTYEQYF. CDR3 bases: TGTGCCAGCAGTCCGCTAACTAGCGGAACCTACGAGCAGTACTTC. The J gene is TRBJ2-7, the V gene TRBV28, with 8 bases identical to TRBD2. CDR3 length: 15 amino acids. Germline lookup yields CDR1 MDHEN and CDR2 SYDVKM. Trimming removed 5 bases from V and 2 bases from J; junction bases left unmatched: 8.

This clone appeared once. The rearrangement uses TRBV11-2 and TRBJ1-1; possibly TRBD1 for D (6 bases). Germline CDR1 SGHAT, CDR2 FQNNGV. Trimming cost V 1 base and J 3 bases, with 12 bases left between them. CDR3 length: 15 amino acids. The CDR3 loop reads CASSLAGTRDTEAFF. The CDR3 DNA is TGTGCCAGCAGCTTAGCGGGGACAAGAGACACTGAAGCTTTCTTT.

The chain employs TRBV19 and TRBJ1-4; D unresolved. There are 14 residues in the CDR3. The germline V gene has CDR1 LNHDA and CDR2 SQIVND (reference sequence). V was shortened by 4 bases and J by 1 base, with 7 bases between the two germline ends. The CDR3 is CASSKLRTNEKLFF. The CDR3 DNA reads TGTGCCAGTAGTAAACTCCGAACTAATGAAAAACTGTTTTTT.

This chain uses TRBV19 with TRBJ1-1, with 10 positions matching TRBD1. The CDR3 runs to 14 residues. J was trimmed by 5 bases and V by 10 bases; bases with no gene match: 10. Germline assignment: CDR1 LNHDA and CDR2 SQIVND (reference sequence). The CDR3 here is CATAADRGGTEAFF. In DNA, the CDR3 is TGTGCCACCGCAGCGGACAGGGGGGGGACTGAAGCTTTCTTT.

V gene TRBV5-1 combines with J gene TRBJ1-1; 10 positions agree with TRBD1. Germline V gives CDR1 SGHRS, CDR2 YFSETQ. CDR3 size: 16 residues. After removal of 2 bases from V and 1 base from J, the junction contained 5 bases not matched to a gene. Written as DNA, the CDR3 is TGCGCCAGCAGCTTTAGCGACAGGGGGCCGAACACTGAAGCTTTCTTT. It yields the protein CASSFSDRGPNTEAFF.

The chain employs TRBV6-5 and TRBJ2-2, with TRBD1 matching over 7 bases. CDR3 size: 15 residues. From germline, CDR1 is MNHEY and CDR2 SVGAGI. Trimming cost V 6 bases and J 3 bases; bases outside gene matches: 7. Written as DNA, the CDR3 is TGTGCCAGCAGGACCAGGGGGTTGGACACCGGGGAGCTGTTTTTT. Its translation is CASRTRGLDTGELFF.

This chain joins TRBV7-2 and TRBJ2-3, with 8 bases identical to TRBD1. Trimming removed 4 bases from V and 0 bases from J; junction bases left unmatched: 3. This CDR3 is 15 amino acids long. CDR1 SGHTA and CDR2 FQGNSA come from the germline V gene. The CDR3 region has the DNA TGTGCCAGCAGCTCCTACAGGGGGAGCACAGATACGCAGTATTTT. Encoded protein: CASSSYRGSTDTQYF.

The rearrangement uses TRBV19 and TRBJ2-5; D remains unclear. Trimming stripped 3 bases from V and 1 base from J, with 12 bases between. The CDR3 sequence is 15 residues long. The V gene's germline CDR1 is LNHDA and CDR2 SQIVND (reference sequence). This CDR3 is CASSMGRISQETQYF. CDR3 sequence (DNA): TGTGCCAGTAGTATGGGCCGAATCAGCCAAGAGACCCAGTACTTC.

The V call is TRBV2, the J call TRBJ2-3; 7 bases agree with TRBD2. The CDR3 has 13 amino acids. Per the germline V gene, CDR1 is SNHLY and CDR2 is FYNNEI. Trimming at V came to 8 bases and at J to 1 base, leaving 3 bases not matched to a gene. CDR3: CASGGVGTDTQYF. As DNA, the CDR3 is TGTGCCAGCGGGGGGGTAGGCACAGATACGCAGTATTTT.

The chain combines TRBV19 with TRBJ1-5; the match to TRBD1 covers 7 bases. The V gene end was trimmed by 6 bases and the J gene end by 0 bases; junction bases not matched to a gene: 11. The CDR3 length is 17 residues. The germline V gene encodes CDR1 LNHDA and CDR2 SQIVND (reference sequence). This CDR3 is CASSPGGQIYSNQPQHF. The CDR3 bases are TGTGCCAGTAGCCCTGGGGGACAGATTTATAGCAATCAGCCCCAGCATTTT.

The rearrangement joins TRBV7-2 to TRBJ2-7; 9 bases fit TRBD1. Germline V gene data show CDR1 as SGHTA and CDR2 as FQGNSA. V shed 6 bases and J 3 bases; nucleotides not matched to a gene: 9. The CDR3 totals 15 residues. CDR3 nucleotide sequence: TGTGCCAGCAGTAATACCGGGACAGGGTTCTACGAGCAGTACTTC. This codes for CASSNTGTGFYEQYF.

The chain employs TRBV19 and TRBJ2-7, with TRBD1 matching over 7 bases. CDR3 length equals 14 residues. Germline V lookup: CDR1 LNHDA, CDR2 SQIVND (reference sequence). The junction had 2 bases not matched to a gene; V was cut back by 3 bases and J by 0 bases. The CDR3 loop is CASSIGTASYEQYF. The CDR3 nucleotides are TGTGCCAGTAGTATTGGGACAGCCTCCTACGAGCAGTACTTC.

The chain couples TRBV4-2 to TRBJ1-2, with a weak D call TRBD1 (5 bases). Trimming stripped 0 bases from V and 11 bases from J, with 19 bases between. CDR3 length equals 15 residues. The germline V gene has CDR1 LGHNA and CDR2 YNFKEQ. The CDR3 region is CASSQEGAPGPPYTF. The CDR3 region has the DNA TGTGCCAGCAGCCAAGAAGGGGCTCCCGGGCCACCGTACACCTTC.

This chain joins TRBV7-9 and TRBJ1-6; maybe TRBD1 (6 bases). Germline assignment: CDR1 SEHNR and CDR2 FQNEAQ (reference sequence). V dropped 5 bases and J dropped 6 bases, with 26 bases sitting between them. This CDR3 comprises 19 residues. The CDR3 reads CASSLEQGLLGASNSPLHF. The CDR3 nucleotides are TGTGCCAGCAGCCTCGAACAGGGTCTCCTTGGGGCTAGTAATTCACCCCTCCACTTT.

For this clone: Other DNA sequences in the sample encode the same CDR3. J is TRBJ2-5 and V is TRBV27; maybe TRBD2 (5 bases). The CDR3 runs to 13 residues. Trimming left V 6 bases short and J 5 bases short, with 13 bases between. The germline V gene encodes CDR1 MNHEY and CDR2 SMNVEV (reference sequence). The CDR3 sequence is CASSFGTGETQYF. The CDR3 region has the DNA TGTGCCAGCAGCTTCGGAACGGGGGAGACCCAGTACTTC.

CDR3 nucleotides: TGTGCCAGCAGCTTAACAGCGGGGGCCAACCGGGACAATGAGCAGTTCTTC. Translation: CASSLTAGANRDNEQFF. This chain joins TRBV7-3 and TRBJ2-1; 8 bases are a match to TRBD2. Trimming removed 0 bases from V and 5 bases from J; junction bases left unmatched: 9. The CDR3 runs 17 residues. The V gene's germline CDR1 is SGHTA and CDR2 FQGTGA.

The chain's CDR3 is CASSPLGGQGAYEQYF. The CDR3 DNA is TGTGCCAGCAGCCCCTTGGGGGGGCAGGGTGCCTACGAGCAGTACTTC. The chain is built from TRBV5-5 and TRBJ2-7; perhaps TRBD2 as D (7 bases). V lost 4 bases, J lost 2 bases, and 19 bases lay in between. Germline V lookup: CDR1 SGHKS, CDR2 YYEKEE (reference sequence). The CDR3 consists of 16 residues.

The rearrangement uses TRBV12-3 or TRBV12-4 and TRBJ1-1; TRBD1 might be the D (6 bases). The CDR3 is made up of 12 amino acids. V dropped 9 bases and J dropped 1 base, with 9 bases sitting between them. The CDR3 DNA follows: TGTGCCAGTAAAGGGGGGAACACTGAAGCTTTCTTT. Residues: CASKGGNTEAFF.

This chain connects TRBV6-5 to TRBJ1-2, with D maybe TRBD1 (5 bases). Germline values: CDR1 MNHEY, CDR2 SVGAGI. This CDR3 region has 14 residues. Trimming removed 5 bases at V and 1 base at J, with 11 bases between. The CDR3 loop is CASSPDSINYGYTF. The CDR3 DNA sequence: TGTGCCAGCAGTCCAGACAGCATTAACTATGGCTACACCTTC.

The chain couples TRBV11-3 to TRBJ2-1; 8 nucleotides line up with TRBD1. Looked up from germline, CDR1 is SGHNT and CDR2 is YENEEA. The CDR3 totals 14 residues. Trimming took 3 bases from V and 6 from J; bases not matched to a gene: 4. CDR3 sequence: CASSLSTGGNEQFF. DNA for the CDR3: TGTGCCAGCAGCTTGAGTACAGGGGGCAATGAGCAGTTCTTC.